This entry lists 30 T cell receptor beta chains sequenced from one sample in a study of T cell responses to AZD1222 COVID-19 vaccine. Assay: immunoSEQ multiplex PCR; the TCRdb copy retains only in-frame clones and omits some. This sample has roughly 150,000 clones, with just under 95% found just once. The material was peripheral blood, obtained on day 0 of AZD1222 vaccination. The receptors were sampled from an adult in good health.

The V call is TRBV7-9, the J call TRBJ1-2, with 8 bases fitting TRBD1. The trim removed 5 bases at V and 7 bases at J, leaving 9 bases unmatched. The length of the CDR3 is 14 residues. Germline V lookup: CDR1 SEHNR, CDR2 FQNEAQ (reference sequence). CDR3 in DNA: TGTGCCAGCAGCCCGGACAGGGAATCGGTTGGCTACACCTTC. Translation: CASSPDRESVGYTF.

The chain joins TRBV5-1 to TRBJ2-7, with D maybe TRBD1 (5 bases). The length of the CDR3 is 15 residues. V was cut by 0 bases and J by 5 bases, with 15 bases left in between. Germline V lookup: CDR1 SGHRS, CDR2 YFSETQ. The CDR3 here is CASSLDWQGWHEQYF. In DNA form, the CDR3 reads TGCGCCAGCAGCTTGGACTGGCAGGGTTGGCACGAGCAGTACTTC. The full variable domain, its missing parts supplied by reference TRBV5-1 and TRBJ2-7, is KAGVTQTPRYLIKTRGQQVTLSCSPISGHRSVSWYQQTPGQGLQFLFEYFSETQRNKGNFPGRFSGRQFSNSRSEMNVSTLELGDSALYLCASSLDWQGWHEQYFGPGTRLTVT.

This clone has more than one count but fewer than ten. The V call is TRBV18, the J call TRBJ2-5; the D is unclear. The CDR3 consists of 13 residues. V dropped 2 bases and J dropped 5 bases, with 9 bases sitting between them. Germline V gives CDR1 KGHSH, CDR2 LQKENI. The CDR3 coding sequence is TGTGCCAGCTCACCAGGACGTGTGGAGACCCAGTACTTC. Translating gives CASSPGRVETQYF. The entire variable domain, with the rest obtained from reference TRBV18 and TRBJ2-5, is as follows: NAGVMQNPRHLVRRRGQEARLRCSPMKGHSHVYWYRQLPEEGLKFMVYLQKENIIDESGMPKERFSAEFPKEGPSILRIQQVVRGDSAAYFCASSPGRVETQYFGPGTRLLVL.

The chain carries TRBV10-1 and TRBJ2-3; TRBD1 is a possible D gene (6 bases). CDR3 length: 14 amino acids. Per germline, CDR1 WNHNN and CDR2 SYGVQD (reference sequence). Trimming shortened V by 0 bases and J by 5 bases, and 9 bases separated the two germline ends. CDR3 sequence: CASSESRGLDTQYF. DNA of the CDR3: TGCGCCAGCAGTGAGTCGAGGGGGTTAGATACGCAGTATTTT.

The chain has TRBV27 and TRBJ1-1; TRBD1 might be the D (5 bases). Germline CDR1 reads MNHEY; CDR2 reads SMNVEV (reference sequence). The V and J ends lost 3 bases and 5 bases respectively, with 10 bases between them. CDR3 length: 13 amino acids. CDR3 in DNA: TGTGCCAGCAGTTTCCGGGGGTTGACTGAAGCTTTCTTT. Amino acids: CASSFRGLTEAFF.

The chain joins TRBV6-5 to TRBJ2-7, with a possible D match to TRBD1 (6 bases). This CDR3 is built from 14 residues. Germline lookup yields CDR1 MNHEY and CDR2 SVGAGI. The ends were cut back, 0 bases at V and 3 bases at J, with 9 bases in the middle. The CDR3 protein is CASSYSADSYEQYF. The CDR3 DNA is TGTGCCAGCAGTTACTCTGCGGACAGCTACGAGCAGTACTTC.

V usage is TRBV5-8 and J usage is TRBJ1-2; possible D gene TRBD1, 5 bases. The ends were cut back, 0 bases at V and 8 bases at J, with 11 bases in the middle. This CDR3 region has 13 residues. Germline-derived CDR1 and CDR2 are SGHTS and YDEGEE. CDR3 sequence reads: CASSLGGPWGYTF. The CDR3 DNA reads TGTGCCAGCAGCTTGGGGGGCCCTTGGGGCTACACCTTC.

V gene TRBV5-1 combines with J gene TRBJ1-1, with D unclear. From germline, CDR1 is SGHRS and CDR2 YFSETQ. Between the trimmed V and J ends, which lost 0 bases and 6 bases, there was a span of 12 bases. This CDR3 comprises 14 residues. CDR3 coding DNA: TGCGCCAGCAGCTTGGCCGGCGGAGCCTCTGAAGCTTTCTTT. Translating it yields CASSLAGGASEAFF.

The chain is built from TRBV30 and TRBJ1-2, with D perhaps TRBD1 (6 bases). Looked up from germline, CDR1 is GTSNPN and CDR2 is SVGIG (reference sequence). With 0 bases removed from V and 8 bases from J, the gap between germline ends came to 10 bases. The CDR3 covers 12 residues. The CDR3 coding sequence is TGTGCCTGGAGTGTCTCGGGGGGCGGCTACACCTTC. Translated: CAWSVSGGGYTF.

The chain combines TRBV30 with TRBJ2-7; 9 nucleotides agree with TRBD2. V shed 4 bases and J 6 bases; nucleotides not matched to a gene: 4. This CDR3 contains 12 residues. Germline assignment: CDR1 GTSNPN and CDR2 SVGIG (reference sequence). In nucleotides, the CDR3 is TGTGCCTGGAATAGCGGGAGTAGCGAGCAGTACTTC. Its translation is CAWNSGSSEQYF.

The chain recombines TRBV18 with TRBJ2-7, with no clear D. The CDR3 consists of 14 residues. V was trimmed by 2 bases and J by 5 bases, leaving 13 bases between them. CDR1 and CDR2 (germline): KGHSH, LQKENI. CDR3 protein: CASSPTPSLNEQYF. The CDR3 nucleotides read TGTGCCAGCTCACCAACGCCCAGTCTGAACGAGCAGTACTTC.

The chain is built from TRBV5-1 and TRBJ2-2; the D gene is possibly TRBD2 (6 bases). The CDR3 has 14 amino acids. Germline CDR1 is SGHRS and CDR2 is YFSETQ. Trimming removed 0 bases from V and 6 bases from J, with 9 bases in between. The CDR3 coding sequence is TGCGCCAGCAGCTTGGCGGGGGTTCCCGGGGAGCTGTTTTTT. Translated: CASSLAGVPGELFF.

This sequence joins TRBV10-3 and TRBJ2-3, with 8 nucleotides matching TRBD2. The germline V gene encodes CDR1 ENHRY and CDR2 SYGVKD. The CDR3 loop spans 17 amino acids. The J segment lost 5 bases and the V segment lost 6 bases, leaving 16 bases of the junction unmatched. The CDR3 here is CAIRSGDLVAGLDTQYF. The CDR3 DNA is TGTGCCATCAGGAGTGGGGATTTAGTAGCGGGGTTAGATACGCAGTATTTT.

The V call is TRBV5-1, the J call TRBJ1-6, with D unclear. Per germline, CDR1 SGHRS and CDR2 YFSETQ. This CDR3 region has 13 residues. Trimming pared 5 bases from V and 11 bases from J, leaving 14 bases between. The CDR3: CASRGSGEAPLHF. The CDR3 DNA reads TGCGCCAGCAGGGGAAGCGGGGAGGCACCCCTCCACTTT.

This clone was seen at least ten times. This chain joins TRBV7-9 and TRBJ1-5, with 10 bases identical to TRBD1. V lost 1 base, J lost 6 bases, and 0 bases stayed unmatched. The CDR3 spans 14 residues. Germline-derived CDR1 and CDR2 are SEHNR and FQNEAQ (reference sequence). CDR3 protein: CASSLGQGAQPQHF. The CDR3 nucleotides are TGTGCCAGCAGCTTAGGACAGGGGGCTCAGCCCCAGCATTTT.

The genes are TRBV5-1 and TRBJ2-5, with D tentatively TRBD2 (5 bases). CDR1 is SGHRS, CDR2 YFSETQ, per germline. V lost 0 bases and J 8 bases, leaving 17 bases between the germline ends. This CDR3 has 15 amino acids. The CDR3 DNA reads as TGCGCCAGCAGCTTGGCTAGCACGAAAGCGGATACCCAGTACTTC. Its translation is CASSLASTKADTQYF.

The rearrangement uses TRBV29-1 and TRBJ1-2; D ambiguous. Between the trimmed V and J ends, which lost 4 bases and 2 bases, there was a span of 11 bases. The CDR3 length is 13 residues. Germline lookup yields CDR1 SQVTM and CDR2 ANQGSEA. This CDR3 reads CSVGSQLNYGYTF. CDR3 nucleotides: TGCAGCGTTGGGAGTCAGCTGAACTATGGCTACACCTTC.

V usage is TRBV6-5 and J usage is TRBJ2-7; 9 bases fit TRBD1. This CDR3 comprises 14 residues. In germline, CDR1 is MNHEY, CDR2 SVGAGI. With V trimmed by 5 bases and J by 4 bases, 6 bases remained unmatched. The CDR3 here is CASSRDRAPYEQYF. CDR3 DNA sequence: TGTGCCAGCAGTAGGGACAGGGCTCCATACGAGCAGTACTTC.

The V call is TRBV6-5, the J call TRBJ1-4; D uncertain. From germline, CDR1 is MNHEY and CDR2 SVGAGI. The CDR3 is made up of 13 amino acids. With 2 bases removed from V and 7 bases from J, the gap between germline ends came to 8 bases. CDR3 in DNA: TGTGCCAGCAGTTACGGGTCGGCTGAAAAACTGTTTTTT. Translated, it gives CASSYGSAEKLFF.

The chain uses TRBV11-2 and TRBJ2-1; D remains unclear. V was trimmed by 5 bases and J by 4 bases, leaving 3 bases between them. Germline-derived CDR1 and CDR2 are SGHAT and FQNNGV. CDR3 length: 11 amino acids. CDR3 coding DNA: TGTGCCAGCAGCATGTACAATGAGCAGTTCTTC. It encodes CASSMYNEQFF.

The rearrangement joins TRBV6-2 or TRBV6-3 to TRBJ1-5; 7 nucleotides match TRBD1. The CDR3 length is 15 residues. Trimming at V came to 5 bases and at J to 4 bases, leaving 8 bases not matched to a gene. CDR1 is MNHEY and CDR2 is SVGEGT in the germline V gene. This CDR3 is CASSAQGTLNQPQHF. CDR3 in DNA: TGTGCCAGCAGTGCACAGGGGACGCTAAATCAGCCCCAGCATTTT.

The rearrangement links TRBV5-1 to TRBJ1-2, with D possibly matching TRBD1 (5 bases). Germline CDR1 reads SGHRS; CDR2 reads YFSETQ. CDR3 length: 15 residues. Trimming shortened V by 7 bases and J by 2 bases, and 18 bases separated the two germline ends. The CDR3 DNA reads as TGCGCCAGCTACCCCGCGGCAGGGTTCAACTATGGCTACACCTTC. It specifies CASYPAAGFNYGYTF.

CDR3 coding DNA: TGCGCCAGCAGCCCTCTAGCGGGGGTGAGCACAGATACGCAGTATTTT. As protein: CASSPLAGVSTDTQYF. The V call is TRBV5-1, the J call TRBJ2-3; 10 nucleotides match TRBD2. V shed 4 bases and J 0 bases; nucleotides not matched to a gene: 5. CDR3 length equals 16 residues. Germline CDR1 reads SGHRS; CDR2 reads YFSETQ.

V and J are TRBV4-3 and TRBJ1-5; no definite D call. Germline-derived CDR1 and CDR2 are LGHNA and YSLEER. V shed 1 base and J shed 0 bases, with 7 bases lying between them. This CDR3 spans 15 amino acids. The CDR3 DNA is TGCGCCAGCAGCCAAGCCGTCAATAGCAATCAGCCCCAGCATTTT. Amino acids: CASSQAVNSNQPQHF.

The gene calls are TRBV6-2 or TRBV6-3 and TRBJ1-2, with 7 bases lining up with TRBD1. With 4 bases clipped from V and 6 bases from J, the junction kept 5 bases outside the gene matches. Germline CDR1 is MNHEY and CDR2 is SVGEGT. The CDR3 is 13 residues long. The CDR3 DNA reads as TGTGCCAGCAGTTTCGACAGGGAGAATGGCTACACCTTC. Its protein is CASSFDRENGYTF.

The V and J genes are TRBV19 and TRBJ1-5, with no clear D. This CDR3 is 16 amino acids long. The V end was cut by 4 bases, the J end by 0 bases, with 13 bases between. CDR1 LNHDA and CDR2 SQIVND come from the germline V gene (reference sequence). CDR3 DNA: TGTGCCAGTAGTAGGGCAGGCTTTTATAGCAATCAGCCCCAGCATTTT. Its protein product is CASSRAGFYSNQPQHF.

The chain employs TRBV11-3 and TRBJ2-2; D is perhaps TRBD2 (5 bases). Looked up from germline, CDR1 is SGHNT and CDR2 is YENEEA. The CDR3 consists of 16 residues. Trimming pared 1 base from V and 7 bases from J, leaving 16 bases between. In nucleotides, the CDR3 is TGTGCCAGCAGCTTAGGAGGGTACACGGGAAGCGGGGAGCTGTTTTTT. It is translated as CASSLGGYTGSGELFF.

The chain uses TRBV6-4 and TRBJ2-1, with 12 nucleotides matching TRBD2. CDR1 and CDR2 from the germline V gene are MRHNA and SNTAGT. CDR3 length: 15 amino acids. The junction had 0 bases not matched to a gene; V was cut back by 0 bases and J by 6 bases. The CDR3 DNA sequence: TGTGCCAGCAGTGACTCGACTAGCGGGAGCAATGAGCAGTTCTTC. Its translation: CASSDSTSGSNEQFF.

V is TRBV19 and J is TRBJ2-1, with TRBD2 matching 8 bases. The CDR3 has 15 residues. The germline CDR1 and CDR2 sequences are LNHDA and SQIVND (reference sequence). V was clipped by 1 base and J by 6 bases; unmatched bases: 5. CDR3 protein: CASSIVSSGLNEQFF. In DNA, the CDR3 is TGTGCCAGTAGTATAGTTTCTAGCGGGCTCAATGAGCAGTTCTTC.

The chain joins TRBV9 to TRBJ2-1; TRBD2 matches 9 bases. The junction had 3 bases not matched to a gene; V was cut back by 1 base and J by 4 bases. Germline V gene sequence: CDR1 SGDLS, CDR2 YYNGEE. CDR3 length equals 15 residues. The DNA of the CDR3 is TGTGCCAGCAGCGTAACAAGCGGGGGGTACAATGAGCAGTTCTTC. Its translation is CASSVTSGGYNEQFF.